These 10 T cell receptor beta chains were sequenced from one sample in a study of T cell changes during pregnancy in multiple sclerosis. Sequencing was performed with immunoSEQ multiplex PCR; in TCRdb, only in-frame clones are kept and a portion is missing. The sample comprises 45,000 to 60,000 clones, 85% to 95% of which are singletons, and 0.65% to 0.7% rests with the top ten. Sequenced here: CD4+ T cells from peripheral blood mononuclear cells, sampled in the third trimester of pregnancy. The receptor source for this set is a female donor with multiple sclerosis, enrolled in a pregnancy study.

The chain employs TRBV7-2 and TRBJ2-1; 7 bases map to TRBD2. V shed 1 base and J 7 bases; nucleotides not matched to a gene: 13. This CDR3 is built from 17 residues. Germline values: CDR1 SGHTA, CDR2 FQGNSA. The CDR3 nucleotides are TGTGCCAGCAGCTTAGTTGGATCTGCCTGGGGAGGGAATGAGCAGTTCTTC. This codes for CASSLVGSAWGGNEQFF.

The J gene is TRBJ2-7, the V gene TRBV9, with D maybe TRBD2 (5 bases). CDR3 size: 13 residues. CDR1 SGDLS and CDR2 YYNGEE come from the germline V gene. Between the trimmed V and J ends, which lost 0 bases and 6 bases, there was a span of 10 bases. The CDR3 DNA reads TGTGCCAGCAGCGTAGCCGGCAGCGGCGAGCAGTACTTC. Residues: CASSVAGSGEQYF.

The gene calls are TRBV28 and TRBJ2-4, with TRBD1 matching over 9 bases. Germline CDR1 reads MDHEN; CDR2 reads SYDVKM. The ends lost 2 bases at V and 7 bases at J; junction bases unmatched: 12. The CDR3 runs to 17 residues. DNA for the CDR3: TGTGCCAGCAGTTTAATCTCCGGGACAGGGAACGACAACATTCAGTACTTC. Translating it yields CASSLISGTGNDNIQYF.

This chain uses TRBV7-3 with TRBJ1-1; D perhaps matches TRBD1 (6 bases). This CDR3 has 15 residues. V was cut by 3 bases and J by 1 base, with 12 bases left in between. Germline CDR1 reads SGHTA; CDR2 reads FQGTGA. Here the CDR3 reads CASSLDRRRNTEAFF. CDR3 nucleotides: TGTGCCAGCAGCTTGGACAGACGACGGAACACTGAAGCTTTCTTT.

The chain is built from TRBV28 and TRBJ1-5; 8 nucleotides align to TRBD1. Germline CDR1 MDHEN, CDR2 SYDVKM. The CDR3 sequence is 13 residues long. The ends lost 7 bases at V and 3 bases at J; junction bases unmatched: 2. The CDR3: CASMGQVNQPQHF. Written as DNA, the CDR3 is TGTGCCAGCATGGGACAGGTCAATCAGCCCCAGCATTTT. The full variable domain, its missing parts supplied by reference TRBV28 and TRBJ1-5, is DVKVTQSSRYLVKRTGEKVFLECVQDMDHENMFWYRQDPGLGLRLIYFSYDVKMKEKGDIPEGYSVSREKKERFSLILESASTNQTSMYLCASMGQVNQPQHFGDGTRLSIL.

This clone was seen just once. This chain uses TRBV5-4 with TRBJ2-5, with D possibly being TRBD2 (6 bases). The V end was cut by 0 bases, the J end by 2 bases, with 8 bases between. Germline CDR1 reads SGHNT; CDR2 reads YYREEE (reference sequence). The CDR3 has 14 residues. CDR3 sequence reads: CASSLGAGQETQYF. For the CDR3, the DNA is TGTGCCAGCAGCTTGGGGGCGGGACAAGAGACCCAGTACTTC.

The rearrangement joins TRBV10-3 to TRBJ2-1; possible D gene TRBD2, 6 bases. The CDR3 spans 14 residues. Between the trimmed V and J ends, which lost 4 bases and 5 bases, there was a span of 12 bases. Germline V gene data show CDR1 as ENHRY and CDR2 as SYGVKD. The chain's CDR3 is CAISGRGGHNEQFF. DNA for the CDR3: TGTGCCATCAGTGGTAGGGGAGGCCACAATGAGCAGTTCTTC.

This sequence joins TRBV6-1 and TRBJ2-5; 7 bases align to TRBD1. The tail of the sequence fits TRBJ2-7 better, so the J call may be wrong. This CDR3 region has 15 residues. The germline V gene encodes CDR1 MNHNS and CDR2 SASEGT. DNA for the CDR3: TGTGCCAGCAGTGGGGGACAGCTTAGCTCCTACGAGCAGTACTTC. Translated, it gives CASSGGQLSSYEQYF.

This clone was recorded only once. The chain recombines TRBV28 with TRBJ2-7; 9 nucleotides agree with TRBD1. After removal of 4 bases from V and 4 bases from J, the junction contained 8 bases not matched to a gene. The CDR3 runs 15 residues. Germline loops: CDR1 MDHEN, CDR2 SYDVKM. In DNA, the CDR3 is TGTGCCAGCAGTTGGGGACAGGGCCCTATATACGAGCAGTACTTC. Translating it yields CASSWGQGPIYEQYF.

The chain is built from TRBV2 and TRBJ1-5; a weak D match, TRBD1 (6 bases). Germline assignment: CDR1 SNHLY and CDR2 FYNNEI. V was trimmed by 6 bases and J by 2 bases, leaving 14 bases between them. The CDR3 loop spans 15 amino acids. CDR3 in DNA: TGTGCCAGCAGAAAAGAGGGGGGGGGCAATCAGCCCCAGCATTTT. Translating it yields CASRKEGGGNQPQHF. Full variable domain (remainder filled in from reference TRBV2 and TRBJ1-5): EPEVTQTPSHQVTQMGQEVILRCVPISNHLYFYWYRQILGQKVEFLVSFYNNEISEKSEIFDDQFSVERPDGSNFTLKIRSTKLEDSAMYFCASRKEGGGNQPQHFGDGTRLSIL.